These T cell receptor beta chains were read from a single sample in a study of blood T cell repertoires in COVID-19. The table came from immunoSEQ multiplex PCR; TCRdb's copy has only in-frame clones and leaves some out. The table lists about 160,000 clones, over 75% of them singletons. Specimen: peripheral blood. The receptors were gathered from a human donor in a cohort sampled during active COVID-19. CDR3s include the opening cysteine and the closing phenylalanine or tryptophan. D genes are given only for firm matches. Clone size appears in some rows only: once, few, many, or a class for an expanded clone.

NA | NA | TRBJ1-2 | TRBV7-2 | TGTGCCAGCAGCTTAGGGCAGGGTAACTATGGCTACACCTTC | CASSLGQGNYGYTF
NA | NA | TRBJ2-1 | TRBV2 | TGTGCCAGCAGTACTAAGACAGACCCTCGTTTCTTC | CASSTKTDPRFF
TRBD2 | NA | TRBJ2-1 | TRBV19 | TGTGCCAGTAGTATGTTACCTGGGACTAGCGGCATTCAGAGTGAGCAGTTCTTC | CASSMLPGTSGIQSEQFF
NA | NA | TRBJ1-1 | TRBV19 | TGTGCCAGCATACAGGGGAACACTGAAGCTTTCTTT | CASIQGNTEAFF
TRBD1 | NA | TRBJ1-2 | TRBV11-2 | TGTGCCAGCAGCTTAGGACAGGGCGTTTATGGCTACACCTTC | CASSLGQGVYGYTF
NA | NA | TRBJ2-7 | TRBV16 | TGTGCCAGCAGCCAAGCAGGGGGGTCCTACGAGCAGTACTTC | CASSQAGGSYEQYF
TRBD1 | once | TRBJ2-2 | TRBV5-5 | TGTGCCAGCAGCCCGGGACAGGGTCGCACCGGGGAGCTGTTTTTT | CASSPGQGRTGELFF
TRBD1 | NA | TRBJ1-2 | TRBV9 | TGTGCCAGCAGCGTAGGAGGGGACAGGGGGCGTTTCATGGGCTACACCTTC | CASSVGGDRGRFMGYTF
TRBD1 | NA | TRBJ2-1 | TRBV4-3 | TGCGCCAGCAGCCAGTCCGGGACAGCCTACAATGAGCAGTTCTTC | CASSQSGTAYNEQFF
NA | NA | TRBJ2-5 | TRBV19 | TGTGCCAGTAGTAGGGGGGTGGGAGAGACCCAGTACTTC | CASSRGVGETQYF
NA | NA | TRBJ1-3 | TRBV6-5 | TGTGCCAGCGTCAGGGCGGCGGGATCTGGAAACACCATATATTTT | CASVRAAGSGNTIYF
TRBD1 | NA | TRBJ2-2 | TRBV5-4 | TGTGCCAGCAGCTCGGACAGGGGATACACCGGGGAGCTGTTTTTT | CASSSDRGYTGELFF
NA | NA | TRBJ2-3 | TRBV5-5 | TGTGCCAGCAGCTTGTACAGCCGCACAGATACGCAGTATTTT | CASSLYSRTDTQYF
NA | NA | TRBJ1-1 | TRBV9 | TGTGCCAGCAGCGCAACAGGGATCAACACTGAAGCTTTCTTT | CASSATGINTEAFF
TRBD1 | NA | TRBJ1-4 | TRBV20-1 | TGCAGTGCTAGTCGCCGGGACAGGGGGCTTCTGGATGAAAAACTGTTTTTT | CSASRRDRGLLDEKLFF
NA | few | TRBJ1-1 | TRBV7-9 | TGTGCCAGCAGCTTAGCCTCTGGGCAGAACACTGAAGCTTTCTTT | CASSLASGQNTEAFF
NA | NA | TRBJ2-2 | TRBV7-9 | TGTGCCAGCAGCCCGCCTACAGGGTCGAACGCCGGGGAGCTGTTTTTT | CASSPPTGSNAGELFF
TRBD1 | NA | TRBJ2-7 | TRBV7-6 | TGTGCCAGCAGCAATACCGGGACAGGGGACCGCGAGCAGTACTTC | CASSNTGTGDREQYF
TRBD1 | NA | TRBJ1-2 | TRBV18 | TGTGCCAGCTCACCATCGACAGGGGATTATAGCTATGGCTACACCTTC | CASSPSTGDYSYGYTF
TRBD1 | NA | TRBJ2-2 | TRBV15 | TGTGCCACCAGCAGCTATACAGGGGATATCGGGGAGCTGTTTTTT | CATSSYTGDIGELFF
NA | NA | TRBJ1-2 | TRBV5-6 | TGTGCCAGTTTTGAGGCGGGTTTCGGCTATGGCTACACCTTC | CASFEAGFGYGYTF
NA | NA | TRBJ1-5 | TRBV2 | TGTGCCAGCCGAGGTAGCAATCAGCCCCAGCATTTT | CASRGSNQPQHF
TRBD2 | NA | TRBJ2-1 | TRBV2 | TGTGCCAGCAGCCTAAGGACTAGCGGGAGTCAGGGTGAGCAGTTCTTC | CASSLRTSGSQGEQFF